Listed here are 13 T cell receptor beta chains from one sample, sequenced in a study of CD8+ T cells in alopecia areata (dated by TCRdb to about 2018). Libraries came from the immunoSEQ multiplex PCR assay. RNA was extracted from all samples and reverse transcribed into cDNA, which served as template for TCR sequencing. TCRdb retrieved this table from immuneACCESS and kept in-frame rearrangements only. Not all clones are present; in checked studies, unresolved V genes account for under half, and no reason is known for the remainder. Recorded for this sample are 90,000 or so clones; around 44% of them occurred a single time. The biggest ten clones account for 15% to 20% of the sample. Read against the paper, the sample's time point label means: about 5 months on oral tofacitinib. The treatment or condition label of this sample denotes: oral pan-JAK inhibitor, 5-10 mg twice daily. The material sequenced was CD8+ T cells sorted from blood, taken at week 24, from a patient treated with tofacitinib. These receptors were obtained from a human donor with alopecia areata.

The chain carries TRBV7-2 and TRBJ2-2, with TRBD1 as a possible D gene (5 bases). The V end lost 5 bases, the J end lost 6 bases, and 10 bases lay between the germline ends. The CDR3 length is 13 residues. Germline-derived CDR1 and CDR2 are SGHTA and FQGNSA. As DNA, the CDR3 is TGTGCCAGCAGCCCTACAGGAGCCGGGGAGCTGTTTTTT. Protein product: CASSPTGAGELFF.

V and J are TRBV29-1 and TRBJ1-2; D is possibly TRBD1 (6 bases). CDR1 SQVTM and CDR2 ANQGSEA come from the germline V gene. The V gene lost 1 base and the J gene lost 4 bases, with 13 bases spanning the gap. The length of the CDR3 is 14 residues. The CDR3 sequence is CSVEGSGASYGYTF. For the CDR3, the DNA is TGCAGCGTTGAAGGGTCAGGGGCCTCCTATGGCTACACCTTC.

This clone has just a few counts. J is TRBJ2-3 and V is TRBV5-1; possible D gene TRBD1, 6 bases. The V end was cut by 2 bases, the J end by 6 bases, with 10 bases between. CDR3 size: 13 residues. Looked up from germline, CDR1 is SGHRS and CDR2 is YFSETQ. DNA for the CDR3: TGCGCCAGCAGCTTCCGACAGGCTGATACGCAGTATTTT. Amino acids: CASSFRQADTQYF.

The chain joins TRBV6-5 to TRBJ1-5; D remains unclear. Germline V gene lookup returns CDR1 MNHEY and CDR2 SVGAGI. V shed 0 bases and J shed 3 bases, with 3 bases lying between them. CDR3 length: 13 amino acids. CDR3 protein: CASSYSNNQPQHF. The CDR3 DNA is TGTGCCAGCAGTTACTCCAACAATCAGCCCCAGCATTTT.

This clone turned up a few times. J is TRBJ2-1 and V is TRBV7-2; 10 bases fit TRBD2. The J segment lost 0 bases and the V segment lost 2 bases, leaving 1 base of the junction unmatched. The CDR3 runs 16 residues. Germline V gene lookup returns CDR1 SGHTA and CDR2 FQGNSA. CDR3 loop: CASSLPSGSSYNEQFF. CDR3 DNA sequence: TGTGCCAGCAGCTTACCTAGCGGGAGCTCCTACAATGAGCAGTTCTTC.

A word on this clone: Other DNA variants within this sample encode the same CDR3. V gene TRBV7-9 combines with J gene TRBJ2-5; unclear D gene. V was clipped by 1 base and J by 5 bases, with 8 bases between them. This CDR3 contains 13 residues. CDR1 is SEHNR, CDR2 FQNEAQ, per germline (reference sequence). CDR3 residues: CASSLGGEETQYF. CDR3 nucleotide sequence: TGTGCCAGCAGCTTAGGGGGTGAGGAGACCCAGTACTTC.

The table lists this clone with a few counts. The gene calls are TRBV29-1 and TRBJ2-1, with D possibly matching TRBD2 (6 bases). The CDR3 covers 13 residues. CDR1 and CDR2 from the germline V gene are SQVTM and ANQGSEA. V lost 4 bases and J lost 0, with 7 bases in between. CDR3 sequence: CSVVGSSYNEQFF. The CDR3 DNA follows: TGCAGCGTTGTCGGGAGCTCCTACAATGAGCAGTTCTTC.

The rearrangement links TRBV4-1 to TRBJ2-1, with 7 bases matching TRBD1. CDR3 length: 15 residues. Losses at the gene ends were 4 bases for V and 10 bases for J; bases not matched to a gene: 13. Germline V gene lookup returns CDR1 MGHRA and CDR2 YSYEKL. CDR3 nucleotide sequence: TGCGCCAGCAGCCTAGACAGGGCCGTTCGGGAAGAGCAGTTCTTC. Translation: CASSLDRAVREEQFF.

This clone came up a few times. The CDR3 here is CASSHGPDYEQYF. The CDR3 region has the DNA TGTGCCAGCAGCCACGGACCTGACTACGAGCAGTACTTC. The chain links TRBV5-4 to TRBJ2-7; D gene ambiguous. Germline V CDR1 and CDR2: SGHNT, YYREEE (reference sequence). The CDR3 covers 13 residues. V was cut by 4 bases and J by 3 bases, with 11 bases left in between.

The chain has TRBV27 and TRBJ2-7; 8 bases align to TRBD2. The V gene's germline CDR1 is MNHEY and CDR2 SMNVEV (reference sequence). This CDR3 has 16 residues. J was trimmed by 5 bases and V by 5 bases; bases with no gene match: 14. CDR3 nucleotides: TGTGCCAGCAGTGTGCAAATAGCGGGGTCCCGCCACGAGCAGTACTTC. Translated, it gives CASSVQIAGSRHEQYF.

The CDR3 coding sequence is TGTGCCAGCAGCGTAGGGGACTTCCCTACACCGGAGCTGTTTTTT. It encodes CASSVGDFPTPELFF. The chain has TRBV9 and TRBJ2-2; tentatively, D is TRBD2 (6 bases). In germline, CDR1 is SGDLS, CDR2 YYNGEE. The CDR3 totals 15 residues. The V end was cut by 0 bases, the J end by 10 bases, with 16 bases between.

The chain combines TRBV5-1 with TRBJ1-2; 9 bases line up with TRBD1. The CDR3 consists of 14 residues. Germline loops: CDR1 SGHRS, CDR2 YFSETQ. V lost 3 bases to trimming and J lost 6 bases; unmatched junction nucleotides: 6. The chain's CDR3 is CASSSTGGIDGYTF. CDR3 bases: TGCGCCAGCAGCTCAACAGGGGGCATCGATGGCTACACCTTC.

A single count supports this clone. The genes are TRBV2 and TRBJ2-7; TRBD2 matches at 10 bases. Per germline, CDR1 SNHLY and CDR2 FYNNEI. This CDR3 comprises 16 residues. Unmatched junction bases numbered 5, after V lost 0 bases and J lost 3 bases. The CDR3 coding sequence is TGTGCCAGCAGTGAAGCGCCTAGCGGGAGCCTCTACGAGCAGTACTTC. Protein sequence: CASSEAPSGSLYEQYF.